This is a list of T cell receptor beta chains from one sample in a study of T cells in Graves' hyperthyroidism and ophthalmopathy. TCRdb called the multiplex PCR reads again in MiXCR, with one record for every CDR3 protein. The sample carries roughly 240,000 distinct CDR3 sequences, around 17% recorded once. What was sequenced was blood. The receptor source for this set is a woman younger than 35 with Graves' ophthalmopathy. Both conserved end residues are part of each CDR3. The order of the fields is clone size, D gene, V gene, J gene, CDR3 protein, CDR3 DNA. The D gene is left open where the match is weak. Clone size is stated in some rows and not others, as once, few, many or a class when expanded.

many	.	TRBV5-6	TRBJ1-6	CASSFMEFTLHF	TGTGCCAGCAGCTTTATGGAATTCACCCTCCACTTT
.	TRBD2	TRBV20-1	TRBJ2-1	CSARLTGGSENEQFF	TGCAGTGCTAGACTCACTGGCGGGAGCGAGAATGAGCAGTTCTTC
many	.	TRBV3-1	TRBJ1-1	CASSRRGENTEAFF	TGTGCCAGCAGCCGGCGGGGGGAGAACACTGAAGCTTTCTTT
many	TRBD2	TRBV7-2	TRBJ2-2	CASSTGTSGGNTGELFF	TGTGCCAGCAGCACCGGGACTAGCGGGGGGAACACCGGGGAGCTGTTTTTT
many	.	TRBV12-3/TRBV12-4	TRBJ1-1	CASSLDLRMNTEAFF	TGTGCCAGCAGTTTAGATCTAAGAATGAACACTGAAGCTTTCTTT
many	.	TRBV7-9	TRBJ2-5	CASSLGGGQETQYF	TGTGCCAGCAGCTTAGGAGGGGGGCAAGAGACCCAGTACTTC
once	.	TRBV28	TRBJ2-7	CASSSSGTASYEQYF	TGTGCCAGCAGTTCGTCCGGGACCGCCTCCTACGAGCAGTACTTC
few	.	TRBV19	TRBJ1-2	CASRPPSVSYGYTF	TGTGCCAGTAGGCCCCCGTCGGTCTCCTATGGCTACACCTTC
many	.	TRBV28	TRBJ1-4	CASSSNLGGAREKLFF	TGTGCCAGCAGCTCAAACCTGGGGGGGGCCCGTGAAAAACTGTTTTTT
.	TRBD1	TRBV18	TRBJ1-1	CASSPGQGVNTEAFF	TGTGCCAGCTCACCAGGACAGGGGGTGAACACTGAAGCTTTCTTT
.	TRBD1	TRBV6-1	TRBJ2-3	CASSEPGQGADTQYF	TGTGCCAGCAGTGAACCGGGACAGGGCGCAGATACGCAGTATTTT
many	TRBD1	TRBV2	TRBJ1-4	CASRGPGQGRIGKLFF	TGTGCCAGCAGGGGCCCTGGACAGGGGAGGATTGGAAAACTGTTTTTT
many	TRBD1	TRBV30	TRBJ1-4	CAWSPLDRVGEKLFF	TGTGCCTGGAGTCCATTGGACAGGGTAGGGGAAAAACTGTTTTTT
many	TRBD1	TRBV28	TRBJ2-7	CASSLYSLQGYEQYF	TGTGCCAGCAGTTTATATTCCCTACAGGGGTACGAGCAGTACTTC
many	TRBD1	TRBV6-1	TRBJ1-1	CASSYGTGGANTEAFF	TGTGCCAGCAGTTATGGGACAGGGGGCGCGAACACTGAAGCTTTCTTT
.	TRBD1	TRBV6-1	TRBJ1-2	CASSDPGQGNYGYTF	TGTGCCAGCAGTGACCCGGGACAGGGGAACTATGGCTACACCTTC
many	TRBD1	TRBV7-6	TRBJ2-7	CASSAGTGVEQYF	TGTGCCAGCAGCGCGGGGACAGGGGTTGAGCAGTACTTC
many	.	TRBV2	TRBJ2-7	CASTPGTVSSYEQYF	TGTGCCAGCACTCCCGGGACGGTAAGCTCCTACGAGCAGTACTTC